The 20 T cell receptor beta chains below were found in one sample sequenced in a study of blood T cell repertoires in COVID-19. Only in-frame clones appear in the TCRdb table, and some are missing; sequencing was by immunoSEQ multiplex PCR. The sample holds about 350,000 clones, roughly 87% seen once. The sample was PBMCs or T cells enriched from blood (not recorded which). The receptor set was obtained from a woman in her thirties who had recovered from COVID-19.

The V call is TRBV5-1, the J call TRBJ1-1, with TRBD1 identical over 8 bases. CDR1 SGHRS and CDR2 YFSETQ come from the germline V gene. V was clipped by 4 bases and J by 5 bases; unmatched bases: 10. There are 15 residues in the CDR3. This CDR3 is CASSPDRVLRTEAFF. CDR3 nucleotide sequence: TGCGCCAGCAGCCCGGACAGGGTACTCAGGACTGAAGCTTTCTTT.

This rearrangement joins TRBV10-3 to TRBJ2-7, with 9 bases that match TRBD2. Trimming removed 6 bases from V and 4 bases from J; junction bases left unmatched: 10. Germline lookup yields CDR1 ENHRY and CDR2 SYGVKD. This CDR3 comprises 15 residues. The CDR3: CAIREAGGPVYEQYF. As DNA, the CDR3 is TGTGCCATCAGGGAAGCGGGAGGACCGGTATACGAGCAGTACTTC.

This chain connects TRBV30 to TRBJ1-2; D not certain. Germline V gives CDR1 GTSNPN, CDR2 SVGIG (reference sequence). The germline V and J ends were trimmed by 1 base and 4 bases, with 13 bases remaining between them. The CDR3 is 14 amino acids. Written as DNA, the CDR3 is TGTGCCTGGAGTGGCACCTCCTCTAGCTATGGCTACACCTTC. This translates into CAWSGTSSSYGYTF.

The J gene is TRBJ2-7, the V gene TRBV10-3, with 7 positions matching TRBD1. J lost 3 bases, V lost 6 bases, and 5 bases had no gene match. The germline CDR1 and CDR2 sequences are ENHRY and SYGVKD. The CDR3 is made up of 13 amino acids. CDR3 sequence reads: CAIRPGQNYEQYF. CDR3 in DNA: TGTGCCATCAGGCCGGGACAGAACTACGAGCAGTACTTC.

This clone was detected once. The V and J genes are TRBV28 and TRBJ2-7; D perhaps matches TRBD1 (6 bases). The CDR3 runs to 14 residues. From germline, CDR1 is MDHEN and CDR2 SYDVKM. Trimming took off 10 bases at V and 2 bases at J, with 18 bases between the two ends. The CDR3 loop reads CAIHHRENTYEQYF. The CDR3 DNA is TGTGCCATTCACCACAGGGAAAACACCTACGAGCAGTACTTC.

The rearrangement joins TRBV19 to TRBJ1-1, with TRBD1 matching over 10 bases. The CDR3 contains 16 residues. Germline values: CDR1 LNHDA, CDR2 SQIVND (reference sequence). V lost 9 bases, J lost 1 base, and 11 bases stayed unmatched. CDR3 protein: CASHRTGGIKNTEAFF. The CDR3 DNA sequence: TGTGCCAGCCATCGGACAGGGGGGATAAAGAACACTGAAGCTTTCTTT.

About this clone itself: Other DNA variants within this sample encode the same CDR3. This sequence joins TRBV5-1 and TRBJ2-5, with TRBD1 matching 11 bases. CDR1 SGHRS and CDR2 YFSETQ come from the germline V gene. The J segment lost 5 bases and the V segment lost 4 bases, leaving 7 bases of the junction unmatched. This CDR3 is built from 15 residues. CDR3 in amino acids: CASSRTGGLLETQYF. The CDR3 DNA sequence: TGCGCCAGCAGCCGGACAGGGGGCCTTTTGGAGACCCAGTACTTC.

The rearrangement uses TRBV2 and TRBJ2-7; 10 bases map to TRBD1. This CDR3 is built from 15 residues. The germline V gene has CDR1 SNHLY and CDR2 FYNNEI. V was clipped by 6 bases and J by 13 bases; unmatched bases: 18. In DNA form, the CDR3 reads TGTGCCAGCAGGCCGCCGGGGACAGGGGTTACCGAGGGCTACTTC. Translated, it gives CASRPPGTGVTEGYF.

The chain recombines TRBV19 with TRBJ2-7, with 9 bases lining up with TRBD2. CDR1 LNHDA and CDR2 SQIVND come from the germline V gene (reference sequence). This CDR3 region has 17 residues. The V gene end was trimmed by 0 bases and the J gene end by 2 bases; junction bases not matched to a gene: 8. The CDR3 DNA sequence: TGTGCCAGTAGTATAGACGGACAGCGGGGGGCGGCCTACGAGCAGTACTTC. It yields the protein CASSIDGQRGAAYEQYF.

The gene calls are TRBV6-2 or TRBV6-3 and TRBJ2-6, with D unclear. The germline CDR1 and CDR2 sequences are MNHEY and SVGEGT. V was cut by 2 bases and J by 0 bases, with 5 bases left in between. This CDR3 contains 15 residues. Here the CDR3 DNA reads TGTGCCAGCAGTTACCGGAGCTCTGGGGCCAACGTCCTGACTTTC. Protein sequence: CASSYRSSGANVLTF.

The chain links TRBV12-3 or TRBV12-4 to TRBJ1-1; D not resolved. The CDR3 consists of 13 residues. The V and J ends lost 3 bases and 1 base respectively, with 6 bases between them. CDR3 sequence: CASSFVRNTEAFF. CDR3 sequence (DNA): TGTGCCAGCAGTTTCGTGCGGAACACTGAAGCTTTCTTT.

The rearrangement uses TRBV28 and TRBJ1-4; the D gene is possibly TRBD1 (6 bases). Trimming took 5 bases from V and 8 from J, leaving 18 bases between them. This CDR3 is 15 amino acids long. Germline assignment: CDR1 MDHEN and CDR2 SYDVKM. The CDR3 DNA reads as TGTGCCAGCAGTACGTCTACCCTCAGGGGAGAAAAACTGTTTTTT. It encodes CASSTSTLRGEKLFF.

The V and J genes are TRBV30 and TRBJ2-2, with 7 nucleotides matching TRBD2. The CDR3 runs to 15 residues. The germline V gene has CDR1 GTSNPN and CDR2 SVGIG (reference sequence). J gave up 4 bases and V 8 bases, and 13 bases lay outside the gene matches. The CDR3 DNA follows: TGTGCCAGTGTCCCTAGCGGAATTTGCACCGGGGAGCTGTTTTTT. This encodes CASVPSGICTGELFF.

V gene TRBV19 combines with J gene TRBJ1-6; possibly TRBD1 for D (5 bases). V was shortened by 5 bases and J by 9 bases, with 14 bases between the two germline ends. Germline-derived CDR1 and CDR2 are LNHDA and SQIVND (reference sequence). The CDR3 loop spans 14 amino acids. CDR3 coding DNA: TGTGCCAGTAGTCCCGGTTTGGGGGGTTCACCCCTCCACTTT. It specifies CASSPGLGGSPLHF.

This clone was detected a few times. The chain is built from TRBV9 and TRBJ1-6, with 8 bases aligning to TRBD1. J gave up 4 bases and V 4 bases, and 4 bases lay outside the gene matches. Germline values: CDR1 SGDLS, CDR2 YYNGEE. The CDR3 extends over 15 amino acids. The DNA for the CDR3 is TGTGCCAGCAGCCTGACAGGGGATTATAATTCACCCCTCCACTTT. Protein: CASSLTGDYNSPLHF.

The genes are TRBV2 and TRBJ2-3, with 12 bases that match TRBD2. The CDR3 has 16 residues. Germline V gene sequence: CDR1 SNHLY, CDR2 FYNNEI. V dropped 5 bases and J dropped 3; count of bases not matched to a gene: 6. The CDR3 sequence: CASSPSGGAGTDTQYF. In DNA form, the CDR3 reads TGTGCCAGCAGTCCTAGCGGGGGGGCGGGGACAGATACGCAGTATTTT.

A single count supports this clone. This chain joins TRBV11-3 and TRBJ2-1; the match to TRBD2 covers 15 bases. This CDR3 comprises 20 residues. From germline, CDR1 is SGHNT and CDR2 YENEEA. V dropped 0 bases and J dropped 4; count of bases not matched to a gene: 10. The CDR3 bases are TGTGCCAGCAGCTTAGATCGGACTAGCGGGAGGGCCAGGATGTACAATGAGCAGTTCTTC. Translated, it gives CASSLDRTSGRARMYNEQFF.

The CDR3 bases are TGTGCCAGCAGCCCCCGGTCCGTAATGGATGAAAAACTGTTTTTT. This translates into CASSPRSVMDEKLFF. V usage is TRBV28 and J usage is TRBJ1-4; no firm D call. V lost 6 bases to trimming and J lost 6 bases, with 17 bases between them. Germline V lookup: CDR1 MDHEN, CDR2 SYDVKM. There are 15 residues in the CDR3.

This chain uses TRBV28 with TRBJ2-7, with D tentatively TRBD1 (6 bases). Deletions cut 6 bases from V and 4 bases from J, with 10 bases between. Germline CDR1 reads MDHEN; CDR2 reads SYDVKM. The CDR3 has 12 amino acids. CDR3 bases: TGTGCCAGCAGCCCACAGGGATACGAGCAGTACTTC. It encodes CASSPQGYEQYF.

Points on this clone: Other DNA sequences from this sample encode an identical CDR3 as well. The V call is TRBV3-1 (or the pseudogene TRBV3-2), the J call TRBJ2-3; D is uncertain. The CDR3 is 11 amino acids. Trimming left V 3 bases short and J 5 bases short, with 3 bases between. Germline assignment: CDR1 LGHDT and CDR2 YNNKEL (reference sequence). The CDR3 DNA reads TGTGCCAGCAGCCACGGAGATACGCAGTATTTT. It translates to CASSHGDTQYF.